These 21 T cell receptor beta chains share one sample of origin, sequenced in a study of shared clonotypes between healthy human individuals. Clones were read by immunoSEQ multiplex PCR, and TCRdb kept only the in-frame ones, dropping some. Found here are some 1 million clones, 60% to 80% of them singletons; the top ten hold over 1.3%. The sample was memory CD4+ T cells sorted from blood. Subset defined: CD45RA-negative fraction. The receptor set was obtained from a man aged 18 to 35 in good health.

The chain has TRBV10-2 and TRBJ2-3; TRBD1 aligns across 8 bases. Germline V lookup: CDR1 WSHSY, CDR2 SAAADI. The CDR3 length is 14 residues. The ends lost 6 bases at V and 3 bases at J; junction bases unmatched: 5. This chain's CDR3 is CASRTGVGTDTQYF. Here the CDR3 DNA reads TGCGCCAGCAGGACAGGGGTGGGTACAGATACGCAGTATTTT.

The chain carries TRBV30 and TRBJ2-4; weak D call: TRBD1 (7 bases). CDR1 and CDR2 (germline): GTSNPN, SVGIG (reference sequence). This CDR3 region has 14 residues. Trimming shortened V by 2 bases and J by 7 bases, and 15 bases separated the two germline ends. Here the CDR3 DNA reads TGTGCCTGGAGTTTCCGACAGGGAGGCAACATTCAGTACTTC. This gives the protein CAWSFRQGGNIQYF.

V is TRBV2 and J is TRBJ2-5; the match to TRBD2 covers 12 bases. The junction had 8 bases not matched to a gene; V was cut back by 4 bases and J by 5 bases. CDR3 length: 16 residues. Germline-derived CDR1 and CDR2 are SNHLY and FYNNEI. This CDR3 reads CASSVLAGGVGETQYF. The DNA for the CDR3 is TGTGCCAGCAGTGTCCTAGCGGGAGGGGTAGGGGAGACCCAGTACTTC.

The CDR3 DNA reads TGTGCCAGCAGTGAATCCTTTAGAGGGGCCAAAAACATTCAGTACTTC. Protein: CASSESFRGAKNIQYF. The V and J genes are TRBV6-1 and TRBJ2-4; possibly TRBD2 for D (5 bases). With 2 bases removed from V and 1 base from J, the gap between germline ends came to 12 bases. CDR3 length: 16 residues. Germline CDR1 is MNHNS and CDR2 is SASEGT.

The rearrangement links TRBV10-3 to TRBJ2-7; a possible D gene is TRBD1 (6 bases). Trimming shortened V by 4 bases and J by 5 bases, and 12 bases separated the two germline ends. The germline gives CDR1 ENHRY, CDR2 SYGVKD. The CDR3 runs to 13 residues. In DNA form, the CDR3 reads TGTGCCATCAGTGGTCTGGGGGCCAACGAGCAGTACTTC. Its translation is CAISGLGANEQYF.

In DNA form, the CDR3 reads TGTGCCAGCAGCCAAGAGGACAGGGAAAATCAGCCCCAGCATTTT. As protein: CASSQEDRENQPQHF. The chain links TRBV4-2 to TRBJ1-5; 8 nucleotides align to TRBD1. The CDR3 length is 15 residues. Germline assignment: CDR1 LGHNA and CDR2 YNFKEQ. Trimming took 0 bases from V and 4 from J; bases not matched to a gene: 2.

This clone was observed a handful of times. The chain is built from TRBV11-3 and TRBJ2-1; D might be TRBD2 (5 bases). This CDR3 is built from 13 residues. Germline lookup yields CDR1 SGHNT and CDR2 YENEEA. Trimming left V 5 bases short and J 8 bases short, with 13 bases between. The CDR3 DNA reads TGTGCCAGCAGCCCCCCCGGAGGCGATGAGCAGTTCTTC. It encodes CASSPPGGDEQFF.

This rearrangement joins TRBV15 to TRBJ2-7; D is tentatively TRBD1 or TRBD2 (5 bases each). Germline loops: CDR1 LNHNV, CDR2 YYDKDF (reference sequence). The V end was cut by 0 bases, the J end by 6 bases, with 15 bases between. The CDR3 runs 15 residues. The CDR3: CATSREPAGTREQYF. CDR3 nucleotide sequence: TGTGCCACCAGCAGAGAGCCAGCAGGGACCCGCGAGCAGTACTTC.

A single count supports this clone. This rearrangement joins TRBV30 to TRBJ1-5; possibly TRBD1 for D (6 bases). Germline V gene sequence: CDR1 GTSNPN, CDR2 SVGIG (reference sequence). The CDR3 loop spans 14 amino acids. The V end was cut by 1 base, the J end by 4 bases, with 11 bases between. The CDR3 coding sequence is TGTGCCTGGAGTGAGGGGGACTTTAATCAGCCCCAGCATTTT. Protein: CAWSEGDFNQPQHF.

This chain links TRBV6-5 with TRBJ2-2; D gene ambiguous. The germline gives CDR1 MNHEY, CDR2 SVGAGI. The CDR3 contains 12 residues. Trimming pared 1 base from V and 7 bases from J, leaving 4 bases between. DNA for the CDR3: TGTGCCAGCAGTTACTACGGCGGGGAGCTGTTTTTT. It is translated as CASSYYGGELFF.

The rearrangement joins TRBV29-1 to TRBJ2-7; D remains ambiguous. The CDR3 runs 10 residues. The V gene lost 6 bases and the J gene lost 5 bases, with 8 bases spanning the gap. The germline V gene has CDR1 SQVTM and CDR2 ANQGSEA. CDR3 residues: CSVRNHEQYF. CDR3 DNA sequence: TGCAGCGTGCGCAACCACGAGCAGTACTTC.

This clone has just a few counts. V and J are TRBV2 and TRBJ1-2; D is perhaps TRBD1 (5 bases). V was shortened by 10 bases and J by 8 bases, with 20 bases between the two germline ends. The germline V gene encodes CDR1 SNHLY and CDR2 FYNNEI. CDR3 length: 13 residues. CDR3 sequence reads: CAILLGQGEGYTF. In DNA form, the CDR3 reads TGTGCCATCCTTCTAGGCCAGGGAGAGGGCTACACCTTC.

The CDR3 DNA reads TGTGCCAGCAGTTCTAGGACCGAAGGGCACTATGGCTACACCTTC. It is translated as CASSSRTEGHYGYTF. The rearrangement uses TRBV27 and TRBJ1-2; D is unresolved. The CDR3 runs to 15 residues. CDR1 MNHEY and CDR2 SMNVEV come from the germline V gene (reference sequence). Trimming took off 4 bases at V and 3 bases at J, with 15 bases between the two ends.

The chain employs TRBV19 and TRBJ2-1, with D perhaps matching TRBD2 (6 bases). This CDR3 has 16 amino acids. The V and J ends lost 5 bases and 3 bases respectively, with 17 bases between them. Looked up from germline, CDR1 is LNHDA and CDR2 is SQIVND (reference sequence). This chain's CDR3 is CASSPQFPGGYNEQFF. CDR3 coding DNA: TGTGCCAGTAGTCCGCAGTTTCCCGGGGGCTACAATGAGCAGTTCTTC.

Concerning this clone itself: Within the sample, other DNA sequences also encode this same CDR3. This rearrangement joins TRBV5-6 to TRBJ2-3; possibly TRBD1 for D (6 bases). CDR3 length equals 13 residues. The germline V and J ends were trimmed by 0 bases and 5 bases, with 7 bases remaining between them. Per the germline V gene, CDR1 is SGHDT and CDR2 is YYEEEE. The CDR3 DNA reads TGTGCCAGCAGCTTGGACAGGGAAGATACGCAGTATTTT. Protein sequence: CASSLDREDTQYF.

The rearrangement links TRBV7-2 to TRBJ2-3; 16 bases are shared with TRBD2. This CDR3 is built from 19 residues. V dropped 5 bases and J dropped 7; count of bases not matched to a gene: 15. Germline CDR1 reads SGHTA; CDR2 reads FQGNSA. Here the CDR3 reads CASSPGTSGRASKGNTQYF. The CDR3, as DNA: TGTGCCAGCAGCCCGGGGACTAGCGGGAGGGCCAGTAAGGGAAATACGCAGTATTTT.

The chain carries TRBV7-2 and TRBJ2-2; D is unclear. The germline gives CDR1 SGHTA, CDR2 FQGNSA. The CDR3 totals 13 residues. The V gene lost 3 bases and the J gene lost 7 bases, with 9 bases spanning the gap. CDR3 region: CASSLYERGELFF. CDR3 DNA sequence: TGTGCCAGCAGCTTGTACGAGCGCGGGGAGCTGTTTTTT. Complete variable domain (other parts from reference TRBV7-2 and TRBJ2-2): GAGVSQSPSNKVTEKGKDVELRCDPISGHTALYWYRQSLGQGLEFLIYFQGNSAPDKSGLPSDRFSAERTGGSVSTLTIQRTQQEDSAVYLCASSLYERGELFFGEGSRLTVL.

V gene TRBV11-2 combines with J gene TRBJ2-3; TRBD1 matches 9 bases. Germline V lookup: CDR1 SGHAT, CDR2 FQNNGV. The CDR3 consists of 15 residues. V gave up 6 bases and J gave up 1 base; unmatched junction bases: 5. The CDR3 sequence: CASRHGDRGTDTQYF. CDR3 coding DNA: TGTGCCAGCAGACACGGGGACAGGGGCACAGATACGCAGTATTTT.

The chain has TRBV7-2 and TRBJ2-5; D perhaps matches TRBD2 (5 bases). The V gene lost 5 bases and the J gene lost 9 bases, with 16 bases spanning the gap. CDR3 length: 13 amino acids. Looked up from germline, CDR1 is SGHTA and CDR2 is FQGNSA. CDR3 amino acids: CASSPNVGSAQYF. The CDR3 DNA reads as TGTGCCAGCAGCCCAAACGTGGGGAGTGCCCAGTACTTC.

This chain connects TRBV28 to TRBJ1-4, with D hard to call. Germline V gene lookup returns CDR1 MDHEN and CDR2 SYDVKM. CDR3 size: 12 residues. Trimming removed 6 bases from V and 8 bases from J, with 10 bases in between. The CDR3 DNA reads TGTGCCAGCAGCTCCGTTAAGGAAAAACTGTTTTTT. Translated, it gives CASSSVKEKLFF.

This clone was recorded a few times. At the DNA level, this CDR3 is encoded by other sequences in the same sample as well. The chain is built from TRBV18 and TRBJ1-2; D is perhaps TRBD1 (5 bases). V lost 0 bases, J lost 8 bases, and 7 bases lay in between. The CDR3 runs 12 residues. Germline loops: CDR1 KGHSH, CDR2 LQKENI. The CDR3 DNA follows: TGTGCCAGCTCACCACCGTGGGGGGGCTACACCTTC. Its translation: CASSPPWGGYTF.